The rows below give T cell receptor beta chains drawn from one sample of a study of T-cell memory formation after mild COVID-19. MiXCR, applied by TCRdb to the 5' RACE reads, yields one record per CDR3 protein. The sample shows about 180,000 distinct CDR3 sequences, less than 20% of them seen only once. The sequenced material came from PBMCs or a T cell subset sorted from them (not recorded which). The receptors originated from a man aged 18 to 30 who had mild COVID-19 (a few samples of this study predate the infection). Cell type and time point are not known. The CDR3 runs from the conserved cysteine through the conserved F or W. Each record gives: J gene, V gene, D gene, clone size, CDR3 protein, CDR3 DNA. The D gene is left open where the match is weak. Clone size is given for some rows only: seen once, a few or many times, or a class if the clone is expanded.

TRBJ2-2 | TRBV28 | . | few | CASSLSAGPTGELFF | TGTGCCAGCAGTTTATCGGCCGGGCCGACCGGGGAGCTGTTTTTT
TRBJ1-4 | TRBV12-3/TRBV12-4 | . | few | CASSPGDGTNEKLFF | TGTGCCAGCAGTCCGGGGGACGGAACTAATGAAAAACTGTTTTTT
TRBJ1-6 | TRBV7-9 | . | few | CASSSLSGANSPLHF | TGTGCCAGCAGCTCCCTTTCGGGGGCTAATTCACCCCTCCACTTT
TRBJ2-3 | TRBV4-3 | . | . | CASSQDRVVGTQYF | TGCGCCAGCAGCCAAGATCGGGTCGTGGGAACGCAGTATTTT
TRBJ2-1 | TRBV9 | . | . | CASSTLGGAAYNEQFF | TGTGCCAGCAGCACCCTTGGGGGGGCCGCGTACAATGAGCAGTTCTTC
TRBJ2-1 | TRBV12-3/TRBV12-4 | TRBD2 | . | CASSPDTGGLYNEQFF | TGTGCCAGCAGTCCTGACACGGGGGGTCTCTACAATGAGCAGTTCTTC
TRBJ1-5 | TRBV12-3/TRBV12-4 | TRBD1 | . | CASSRQGTVNQPQHF | TGTGCCAGCAGTAGACAGGGTACTGTCAATCAGCCCCAGCATTTT
TRBJ2-5 | TRBV7-3 | TRBD1 | many | CASSPSGQGETQYF | TGTGCCAGCAGCCCCTCGGGACAGGGAGAGACCCAGTACTTC
TRBJ2-5 | TRBV7-6 | . | few | CASSWGGAQETQYF | TGTGCCAGCAGCTGGGGCGGAGCCCAAGAGACCCAGTACTTC
TRBJ2-1 | TRBV6-6 | . | few | CASRSPGGNEQFF | TGTGCCAGCAGATCTCCCGGGGGTAATGAGCAGTTCTTC
TRBJ1-4 | TRBV6-6 | . | . | CASRKDSELAEKLFF | TGTGCCAGCAGGAAGGACAGTGAGCTGGCGGAAAAACTGTTTTTT
TRBJ1-2 | TRBV5-1 | . | few | CASSLDGLDYGYTF | TGCGCCAGCAGCTTGGATGGCTTGGACTATGGCTACACCTTC
TRBJ1-1 | TRBV12-3/TRBV12-4 | . | . | CASSREGAEAFF | TGTGCCAGCAGTCGGGAGGGCGCTGAAGCTTTCTTT
TRBJ2-1 | TRBV7-8 | . | . | CASSPTPSSYNEQFF | TGTGCCAGCAGCCCGACCCCGAGCTCCTACAATGAGCAGTTCTTC
TRBJ1-6 | TRBV18 | . | few | CASSQGRSSYNSPLHF | TGTGCCAGCTCACAAGGGAGGAGCTCCTATAATTCACCCCTCCACTTT
TRBJ2-3 | TRBV5-5 | . | once | CASSRELGDTQYF | TGTGCCAGCAGCCGGGAGTTGGGGGATACGCAGTATTTT
TRBJ1-6 | TRBV25-1 | . | . | CASSRNDRYNSPLHF | TGTGCCAGCAGTCGCAACGACAGGTATAATTCACCCCTCCACTTT
TRBJ2-7 | TRBV6-1 | TRBD1 | many | CASSEPTGVYEQYF | TGTGCCAGCAGTGAACCGACAGGGGTTTACGAGCAGTACTTC
TRBJ2-5 | TRBV12-3/TRBV12-4 | TRBD2 | . | CASSSSRGGRETQYF | TGTGCCAGCAGTTCGAGTCGGGGGGGCCGAGAGACCCAGTACTTC
TRBJ1-1 | TRBV5-1 | . | . | CASSLVGPGGGTEAFF | TGCGCCAGCAGCTTGGTAGGTCCAGGTGGGGGCACTGAAGCTTTCTTT
TRBJ1-1 | TRBV7-9 | TRBD1 | few | CASSPRDRYTEAFF | TGTGCCAGCAGCCCACGGGACAGATACACTGAAGCTTTCTTT
TRBJ2-2 | TRBV12-3/TRBV12-4 | . | . | CASSLLQRNTGELFF | TGTGCCAGCAGTTTACTTCAAAGGAACACCGGGGAGCTGTTTTTT